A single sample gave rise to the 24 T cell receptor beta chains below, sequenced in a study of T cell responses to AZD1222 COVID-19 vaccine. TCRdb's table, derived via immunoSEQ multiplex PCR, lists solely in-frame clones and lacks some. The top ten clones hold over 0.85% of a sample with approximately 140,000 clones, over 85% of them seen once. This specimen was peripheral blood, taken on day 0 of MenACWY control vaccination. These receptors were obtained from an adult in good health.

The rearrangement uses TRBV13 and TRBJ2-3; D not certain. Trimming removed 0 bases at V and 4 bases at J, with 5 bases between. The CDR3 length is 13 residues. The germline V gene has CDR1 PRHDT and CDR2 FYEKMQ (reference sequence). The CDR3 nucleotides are TGTGCCAGCAGCTTAGGCCTCCCAGATACGCAGTATTTT. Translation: CASSLGLPDTQYF.

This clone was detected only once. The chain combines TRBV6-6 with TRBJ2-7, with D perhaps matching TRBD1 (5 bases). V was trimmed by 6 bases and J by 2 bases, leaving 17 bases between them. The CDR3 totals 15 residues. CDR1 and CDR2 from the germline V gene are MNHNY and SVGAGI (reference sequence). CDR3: CASSLPGRETYEQYF. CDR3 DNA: TGTGCCAGCAGCTTACCGGGCAGGGAAACCTACGAGCAGTACTTC.

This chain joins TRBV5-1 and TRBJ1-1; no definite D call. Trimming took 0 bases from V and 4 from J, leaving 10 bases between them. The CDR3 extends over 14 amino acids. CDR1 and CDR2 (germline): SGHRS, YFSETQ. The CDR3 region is CASSLAAATTEAFF. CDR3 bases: TGCGCCAGCAGCTTGGCCGCGGCCACCACTGAAGCTTTCTTT.

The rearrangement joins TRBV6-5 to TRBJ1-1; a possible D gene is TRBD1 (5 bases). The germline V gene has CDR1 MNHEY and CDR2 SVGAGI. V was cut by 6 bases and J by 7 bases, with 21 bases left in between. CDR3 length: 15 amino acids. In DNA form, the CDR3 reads TGTGCCAGCAGATCGTTCGGGGCGCGGGGGGATGAAGCTTTCTTT. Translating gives CASRSFGARGDEAFF.

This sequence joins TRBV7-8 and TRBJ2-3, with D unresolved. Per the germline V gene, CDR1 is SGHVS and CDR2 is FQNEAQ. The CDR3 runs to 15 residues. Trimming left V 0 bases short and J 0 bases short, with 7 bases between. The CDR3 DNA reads TGTGCCAGCAGCTTAGCGCCGGGCAGCACAGATACGCAGTATTTT. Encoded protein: CASSLAPGSTDTQYF. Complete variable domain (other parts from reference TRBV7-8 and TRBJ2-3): GAGVSQSPRYKVAKRGQDVALRCDPISGHVSLFWYQQALGQGPEFLTYFQNEAQLDKSGLPSDRFFAERPEGSVSTLKIQRTQQEDSAVYLCASSLAPGSTDTQYFGPGTRLTVL.

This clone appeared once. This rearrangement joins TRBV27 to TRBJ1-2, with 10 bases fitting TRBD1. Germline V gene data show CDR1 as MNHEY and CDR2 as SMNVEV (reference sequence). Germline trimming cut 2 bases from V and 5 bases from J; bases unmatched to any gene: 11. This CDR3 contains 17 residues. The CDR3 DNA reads TGTGCCAGCAGTTTAACCGGGACAGGGGCCGCAGAGTATGGCTACACCTTC. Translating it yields CASSLTGTGAAEYGYTF.

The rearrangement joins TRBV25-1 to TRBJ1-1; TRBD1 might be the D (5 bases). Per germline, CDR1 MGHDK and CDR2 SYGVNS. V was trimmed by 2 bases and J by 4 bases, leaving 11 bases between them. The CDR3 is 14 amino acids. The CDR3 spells CASSELGRGTEAFF. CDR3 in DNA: TGTGCCAGCAGTGAACTTGGGAGGGGCACTGAAGCTTTCTTT.

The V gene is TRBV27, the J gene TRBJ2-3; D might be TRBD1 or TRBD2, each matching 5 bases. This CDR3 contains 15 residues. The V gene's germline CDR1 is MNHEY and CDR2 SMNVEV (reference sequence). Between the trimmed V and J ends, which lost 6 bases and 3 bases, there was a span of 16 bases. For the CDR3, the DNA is TGTGCCAGCAGACCACTCGTGGGGGTTACAGATACGCAGTATTTT. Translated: CASRPLVGVTDTQYF.

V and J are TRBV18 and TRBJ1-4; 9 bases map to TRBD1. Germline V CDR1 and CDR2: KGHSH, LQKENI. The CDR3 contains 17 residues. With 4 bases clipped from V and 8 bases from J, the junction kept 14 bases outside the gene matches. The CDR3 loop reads CASSRKIQGALGEKLFF. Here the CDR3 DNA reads TGTGCCAGCTCACGAAAAATACAGGGGGCGCTTGGGGAAAAACTGTTTTTT.

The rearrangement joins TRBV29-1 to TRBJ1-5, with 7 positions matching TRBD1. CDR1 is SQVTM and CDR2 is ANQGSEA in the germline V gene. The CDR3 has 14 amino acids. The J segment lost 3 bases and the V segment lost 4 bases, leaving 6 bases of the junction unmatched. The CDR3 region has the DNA TGCAGCGTTGGATCAACAGGGGACAATCAGCCCCAGCATTTT. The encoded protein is CSVGSTGDNQPQHF.

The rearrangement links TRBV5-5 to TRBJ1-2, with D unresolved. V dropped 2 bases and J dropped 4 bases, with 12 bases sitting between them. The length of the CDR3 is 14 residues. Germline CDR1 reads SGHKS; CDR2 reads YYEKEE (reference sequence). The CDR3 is CASSLSPEGYGYTF. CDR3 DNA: TGTGCCAGCAGCTTATCCCCGGAGGGCTATGGCTACACCTTC.

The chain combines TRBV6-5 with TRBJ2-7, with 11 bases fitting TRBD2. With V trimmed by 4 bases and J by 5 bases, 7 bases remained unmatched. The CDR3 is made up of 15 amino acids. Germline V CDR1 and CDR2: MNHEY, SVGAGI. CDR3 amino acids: CASSLTSGSAHEQYF. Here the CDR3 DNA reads TGTGCCAGCAGTTTAACTAGCGGGAGCGCACACGAGCAGTACTTC.

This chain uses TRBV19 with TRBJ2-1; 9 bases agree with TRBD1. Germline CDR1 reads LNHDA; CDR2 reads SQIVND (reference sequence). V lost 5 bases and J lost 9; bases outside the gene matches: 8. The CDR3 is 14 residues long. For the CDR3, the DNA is TGTGCCAGTAGTGCCGCGACAGGGGGAACTGAGCAGTTCTTC. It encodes CASSAATGGTEQFF.

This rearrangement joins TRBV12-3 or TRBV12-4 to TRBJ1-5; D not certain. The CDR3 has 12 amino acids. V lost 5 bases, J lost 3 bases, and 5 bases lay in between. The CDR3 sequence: CASSGDNQPQHF. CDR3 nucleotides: TGTGCCAGCAGTGGGGACAATCAGCCCCAGCATTTT.

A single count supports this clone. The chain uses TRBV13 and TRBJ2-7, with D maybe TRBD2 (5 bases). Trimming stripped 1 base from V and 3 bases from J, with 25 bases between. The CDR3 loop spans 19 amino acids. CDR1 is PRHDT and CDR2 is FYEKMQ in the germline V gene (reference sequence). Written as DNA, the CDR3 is TGTGCCAGCAGCTTAGACATCCGGGCAAGTGGTCCTAGCAACTACGAGCAGTACTTC. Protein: CASSLDIRASGPSNYEQYF.

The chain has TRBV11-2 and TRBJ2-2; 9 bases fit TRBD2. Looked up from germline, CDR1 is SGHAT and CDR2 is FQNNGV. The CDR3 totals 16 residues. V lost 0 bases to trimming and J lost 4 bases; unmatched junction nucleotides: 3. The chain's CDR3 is CASSLEGLASTGELFF. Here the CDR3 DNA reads TGTGCCAGCAGCTTAGAAGGACTAGCGAGCACCGGGGAGCTGTTTTTT.

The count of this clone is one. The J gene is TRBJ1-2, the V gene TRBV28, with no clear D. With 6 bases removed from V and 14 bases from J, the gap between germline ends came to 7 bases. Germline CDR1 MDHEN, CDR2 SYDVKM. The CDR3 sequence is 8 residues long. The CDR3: CASSSETF. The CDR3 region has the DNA TGTGCCAGCAGCTCCGAAACCTTC.

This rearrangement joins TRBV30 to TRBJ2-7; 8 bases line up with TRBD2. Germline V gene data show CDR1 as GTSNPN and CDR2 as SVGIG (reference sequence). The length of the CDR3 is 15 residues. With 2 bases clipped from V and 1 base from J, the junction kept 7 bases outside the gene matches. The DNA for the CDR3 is TGTGCCTGGAGTTCCCGGGGGGGGCCTTCCTACGAGCAGTACTTC. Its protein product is CAWSSRGGPSYEQYF.

The CDR3 nucleotides are TGTGCCAGCGCCACAGGGGGCGAAGGCTACACCTTC. Translating gives CASATGGEGYTF. The V gene is TRBV2, the J gene TRBJ1-2, with 9 bases lining up with TRBD1. V lost 8 bases, J lost 8 bases, and 6 bases stayed unmatched. Germline V CDR1 and CDR2: SNHLY, FYNNEI. The CDR3 has 12 residues.

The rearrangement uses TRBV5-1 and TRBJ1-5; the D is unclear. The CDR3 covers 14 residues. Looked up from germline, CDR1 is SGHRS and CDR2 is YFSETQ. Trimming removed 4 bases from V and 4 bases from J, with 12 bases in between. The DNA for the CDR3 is TGCGCCAGCAGCACCGGACCGCTGAATCAGCCCCAGCATTTT. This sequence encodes CASSTGPLNQPQHF.

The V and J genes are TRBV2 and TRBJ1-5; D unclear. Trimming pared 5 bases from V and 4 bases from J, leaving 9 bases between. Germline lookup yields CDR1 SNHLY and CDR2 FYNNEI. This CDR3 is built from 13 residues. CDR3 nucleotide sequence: TGTGCCAGCAGTCCAAGGATGAATCAGCCCCAGCATTTT. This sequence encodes CASSPRMNQPQHF.

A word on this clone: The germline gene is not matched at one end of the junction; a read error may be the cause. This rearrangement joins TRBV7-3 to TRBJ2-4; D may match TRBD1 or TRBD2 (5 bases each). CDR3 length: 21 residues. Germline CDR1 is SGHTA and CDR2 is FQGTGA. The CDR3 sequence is CASSITERTRDGNLAKNIQYF. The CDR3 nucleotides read TGTGCCAGCAGCATAACGGAGAGGACCCGGGACGGTAACCTAGCCAAAAACATTCAGTACTTC.

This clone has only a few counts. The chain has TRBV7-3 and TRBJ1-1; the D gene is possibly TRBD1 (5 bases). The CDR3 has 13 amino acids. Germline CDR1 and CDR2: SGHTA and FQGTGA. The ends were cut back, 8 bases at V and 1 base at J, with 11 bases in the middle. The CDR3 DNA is TGTGCCAGCGGCGGGACGGCGAACACTGAAGCTTTCTTT. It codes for CASGGTANTEAFF.

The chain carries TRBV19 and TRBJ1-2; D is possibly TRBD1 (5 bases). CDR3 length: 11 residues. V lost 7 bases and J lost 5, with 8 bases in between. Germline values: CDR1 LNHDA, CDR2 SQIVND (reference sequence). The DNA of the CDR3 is TGTGCCAGTATGAGGGGTTATGGCTACACCTTC. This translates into CASMRGYGYTF.